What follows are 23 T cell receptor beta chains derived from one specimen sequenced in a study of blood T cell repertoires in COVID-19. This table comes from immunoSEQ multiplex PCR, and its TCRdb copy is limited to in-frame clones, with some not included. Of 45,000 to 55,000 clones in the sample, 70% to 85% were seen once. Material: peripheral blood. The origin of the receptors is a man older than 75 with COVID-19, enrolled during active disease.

The CDR3 is CASSQGGEETQYF. In DNA, the CDR3 is TGTGCCAGCAGCCAAGGTGGAGAAGAGACCCAGTACTTC. V and J are TRBV3-1 (or the pseudogene TRBV3-2) and TRBJ2-5; D gene ambiguous. The V end lost 1 base, the J end lost 3 bases, and 6 bases lay between the germline ends. In germline, CDR1 is LGHDT, CDR2 YNNKEL (reference sequence). The CDR3 loop spans 13 amino acids.

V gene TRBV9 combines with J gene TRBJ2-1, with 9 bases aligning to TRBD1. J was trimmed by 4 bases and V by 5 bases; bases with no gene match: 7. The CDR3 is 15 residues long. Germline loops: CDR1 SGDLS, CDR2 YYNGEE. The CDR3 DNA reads TGTGCCAGCAGTCCAGTGGGGACAGGGTACAATGAGCAGTTCTTC. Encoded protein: CASSPVGTGYNEQFF.

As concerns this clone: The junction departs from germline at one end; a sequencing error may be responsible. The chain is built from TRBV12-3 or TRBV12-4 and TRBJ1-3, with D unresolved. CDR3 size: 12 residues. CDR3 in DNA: TGTGCCAGCAGTTTGATGGAGGGAACGAGAGGTTTT. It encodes CASSLMEGTRGF.

The CDR3 loop reads CASSQDLGGEKLFF. CDR3 coding DNA: TGTGCCAGCAGCCAAGATTTAGGAGGAGAAAAACTGTTTTTT. The chain is built from TRBV3-1 (or the pseudogene TRBV3-2) and TRBJ1-4; D uncertain. CDR3 length: 14 amino acids. Trimming removed 0 bases from V and 8 bases from J, with 10 bases in between. The germline gives CDR1 LGHDT, CDR2 YNNKEL (reference sequence).

This chain's CDR3 is CASSDPAEGSGNTIYF. The CDR3 nucleotides are TGTGCCAGCAGTGACCCGGCTGAGGGCTCTGGAAACACCATATATTTT. The chain recombines TRBV2 with TRBJ1-3; no reliable D call. The CDR3 runs 16 residues. Trimming removed 3 bases from V and 0 bases from J, with 12 bases in between. Germline values: CDR1 SNHLY, CDR2 FYNNEI. The full variable domain, with the rest looked up from reference TRBV2 and TRBJ1-3, is EPEVTQTPSHQVTQMGQEVILRCVPISNHLYFYWYRQILGQKVEFLVSFYNNEISEKSEIFDDQFSVERPDGSNFTLKIRSTKLEDSAMYFCASSDPAEGSGNTIYFGEGSWLTVV.

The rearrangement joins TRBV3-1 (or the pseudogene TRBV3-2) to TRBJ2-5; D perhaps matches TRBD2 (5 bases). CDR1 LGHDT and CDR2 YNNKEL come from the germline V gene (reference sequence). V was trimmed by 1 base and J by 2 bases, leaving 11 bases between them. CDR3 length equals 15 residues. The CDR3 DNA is TGTGCCAGCAGCCAAGCTGGGAGCGTACAAGAGACCCAGTACTTC. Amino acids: CASSQAGSVQETQYF.

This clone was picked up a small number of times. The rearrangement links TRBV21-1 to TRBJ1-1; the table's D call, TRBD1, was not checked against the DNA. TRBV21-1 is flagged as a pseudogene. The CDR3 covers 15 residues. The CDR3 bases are TGTGCCAGCAATTCCCGATTAGGGGGGAACACTGAAGCTTTCTTT. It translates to CASNSRLGGNTEAFF.

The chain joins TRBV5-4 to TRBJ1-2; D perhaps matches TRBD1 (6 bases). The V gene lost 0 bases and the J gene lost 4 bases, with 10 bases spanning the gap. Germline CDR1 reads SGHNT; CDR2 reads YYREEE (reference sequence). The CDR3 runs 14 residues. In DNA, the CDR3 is TGTGCCAGCAGCTTGGAGGCAGGGGTCTATGGCTACACCTTC. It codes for CASSLEAGVYGYTF.

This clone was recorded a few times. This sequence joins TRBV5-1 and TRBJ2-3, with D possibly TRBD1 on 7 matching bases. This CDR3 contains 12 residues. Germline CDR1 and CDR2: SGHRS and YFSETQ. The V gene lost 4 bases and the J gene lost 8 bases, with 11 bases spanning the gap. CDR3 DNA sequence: TGCGCCAGCAGCGCGGGACAGCGTACGCAGTATTTT. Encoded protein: CASSAGQRTQYF.

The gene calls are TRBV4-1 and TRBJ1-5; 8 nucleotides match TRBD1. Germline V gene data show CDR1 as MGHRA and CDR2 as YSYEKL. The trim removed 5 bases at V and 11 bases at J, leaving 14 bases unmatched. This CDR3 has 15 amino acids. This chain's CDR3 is CASSDRTGPLLAQHF. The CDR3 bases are TGCGCCAGCAGCGACCGGACAGGGCCCCTTTTAGCCCAGCATTTT.

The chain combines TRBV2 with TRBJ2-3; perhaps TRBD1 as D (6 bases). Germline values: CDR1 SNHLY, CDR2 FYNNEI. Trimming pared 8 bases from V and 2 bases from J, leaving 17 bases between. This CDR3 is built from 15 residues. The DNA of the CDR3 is TGTGCCAGCCAGGGACGGGACACCTACACAGATACGCAGTATTTT. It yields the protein CASQGRDTYTDTQYF.

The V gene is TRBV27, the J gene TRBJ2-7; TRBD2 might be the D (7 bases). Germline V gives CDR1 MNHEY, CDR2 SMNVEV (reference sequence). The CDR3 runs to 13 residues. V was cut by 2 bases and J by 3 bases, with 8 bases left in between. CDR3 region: CASSLRGGYEQYV. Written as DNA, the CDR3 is TGTGCCAGCAGTTTAAGGGGGGGCTACGAGCAGTACGTC.

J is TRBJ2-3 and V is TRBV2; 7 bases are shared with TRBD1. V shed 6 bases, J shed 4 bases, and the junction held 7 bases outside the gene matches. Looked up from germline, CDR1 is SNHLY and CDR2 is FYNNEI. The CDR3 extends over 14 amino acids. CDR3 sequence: CASSRRQGSDTQYF. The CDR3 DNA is TGTGCCAGCAGCCGACGACAGGGATCAGATACGCAGTATTTT.

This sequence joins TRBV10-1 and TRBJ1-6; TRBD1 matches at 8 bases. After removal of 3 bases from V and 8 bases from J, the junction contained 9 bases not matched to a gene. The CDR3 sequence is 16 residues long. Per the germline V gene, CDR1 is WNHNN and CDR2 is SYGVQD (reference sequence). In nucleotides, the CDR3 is TGCGCCAGCAGTGAAATGGACAGGGACGCATATTCACCCCTCCACTTT. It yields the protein CASSEMDRDAYSPLHF.

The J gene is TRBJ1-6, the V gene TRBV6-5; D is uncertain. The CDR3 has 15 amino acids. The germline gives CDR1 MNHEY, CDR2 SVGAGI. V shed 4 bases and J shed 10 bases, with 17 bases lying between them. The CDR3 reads CASSSTDPTLSPLHF. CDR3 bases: TGTGCCAGCAGTTCCACAGACCCCACCCTATCACCCCTCCACTTT.

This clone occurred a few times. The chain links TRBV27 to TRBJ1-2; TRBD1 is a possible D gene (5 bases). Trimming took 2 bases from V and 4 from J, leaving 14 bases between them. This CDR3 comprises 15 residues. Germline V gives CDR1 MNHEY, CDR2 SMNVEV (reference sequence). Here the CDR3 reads CASSLAGSASYGYTF. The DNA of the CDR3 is TGTGCCAGCAGTTTAGCAGGGTCTGCATCCTATGGCTACACCTTC.

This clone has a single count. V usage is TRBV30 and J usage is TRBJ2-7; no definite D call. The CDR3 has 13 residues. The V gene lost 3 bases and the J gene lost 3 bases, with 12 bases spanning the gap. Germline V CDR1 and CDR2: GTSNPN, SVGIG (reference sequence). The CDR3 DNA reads TGTGCCTGGAGGCCCGCCGCCAGCTACGAGCAGTACGTC. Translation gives CAWRPAASYEQYV.

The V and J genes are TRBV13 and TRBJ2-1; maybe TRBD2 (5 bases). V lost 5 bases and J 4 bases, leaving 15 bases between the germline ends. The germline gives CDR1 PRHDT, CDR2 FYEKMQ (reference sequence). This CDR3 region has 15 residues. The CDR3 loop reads CASSPPAGRYNEQFF. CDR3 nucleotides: TGTGCCAGCAGCCCTCCGGCGGGCCGTTACAATGAGCAGTTCTTC.

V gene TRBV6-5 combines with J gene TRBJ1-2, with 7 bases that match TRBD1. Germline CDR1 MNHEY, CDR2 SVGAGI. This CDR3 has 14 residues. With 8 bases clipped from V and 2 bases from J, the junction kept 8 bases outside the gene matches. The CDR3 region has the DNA TGTGCCAGCTTACCGGGACAGTTCAACTATGGCTACACCTTC. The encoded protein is CASLPGQFNYGYTF.

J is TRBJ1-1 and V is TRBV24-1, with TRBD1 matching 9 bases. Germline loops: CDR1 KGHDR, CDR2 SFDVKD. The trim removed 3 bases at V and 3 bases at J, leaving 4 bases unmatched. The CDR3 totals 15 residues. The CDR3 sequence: CATSDGTGRYTEAFF. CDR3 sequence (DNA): TGTGCCACCAGTGATGGGACAGGGCGGTACACTGAAGCTTTCTTT.

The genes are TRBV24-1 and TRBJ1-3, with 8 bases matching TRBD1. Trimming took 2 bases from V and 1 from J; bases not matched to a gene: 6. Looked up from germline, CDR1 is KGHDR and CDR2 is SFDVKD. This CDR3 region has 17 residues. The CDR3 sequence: CATSDSSTGASGNTIYF. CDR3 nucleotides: TGTGCCACCAGTGATTCTTCGACAGGGGCGTCTGGAAACACCATATATTTT.

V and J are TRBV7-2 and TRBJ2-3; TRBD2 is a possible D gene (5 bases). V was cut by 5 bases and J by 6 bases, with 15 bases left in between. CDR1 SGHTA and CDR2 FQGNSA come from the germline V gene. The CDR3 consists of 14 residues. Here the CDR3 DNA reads TGTGCCAGCAGCCCTCTGGCAGGAGGCGATACGCAGTATTTT. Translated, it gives CASSPLAGGDTQYF.

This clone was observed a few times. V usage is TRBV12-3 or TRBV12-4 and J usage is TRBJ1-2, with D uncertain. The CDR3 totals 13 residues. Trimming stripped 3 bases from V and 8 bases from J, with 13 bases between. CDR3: CASSFLGTEGYTF. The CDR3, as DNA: TGTGCCAGCAGTTTCCTAGGAACGGAAGGCTACACCTTC.